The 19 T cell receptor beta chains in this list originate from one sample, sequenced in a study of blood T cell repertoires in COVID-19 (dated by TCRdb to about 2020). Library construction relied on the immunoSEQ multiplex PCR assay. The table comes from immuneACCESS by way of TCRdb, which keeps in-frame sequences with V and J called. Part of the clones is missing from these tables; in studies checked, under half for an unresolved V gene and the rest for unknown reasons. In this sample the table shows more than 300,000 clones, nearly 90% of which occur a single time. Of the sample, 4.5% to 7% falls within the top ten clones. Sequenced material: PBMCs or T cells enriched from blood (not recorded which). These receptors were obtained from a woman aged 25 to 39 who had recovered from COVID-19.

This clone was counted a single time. The CDR3 here is CASSSSRGTGELFF. CDR3 sequence (DNA): TGTGCCAGCAGCTCTTCTAGGGGGACCGGGGAGCTGTTTTTT. The chain joins TRBV7-3 to TRBJ2-2, with D possibly matching TRBD1 (6 bases). Germline CDR1 is SGHTA and CDR2 is FQGTGA. The CDR3 runs to 14 residues. V was trimmed by 4 bases and J by 5 bases, leaving 11 bases between them.

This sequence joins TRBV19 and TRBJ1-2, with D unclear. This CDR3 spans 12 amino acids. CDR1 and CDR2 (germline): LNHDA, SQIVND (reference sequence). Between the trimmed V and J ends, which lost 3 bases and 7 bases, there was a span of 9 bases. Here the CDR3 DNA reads TGTGCCAGTAGTATCGCGGGGTTTGGCTACACCTTC. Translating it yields CASSIAGFGYTF.

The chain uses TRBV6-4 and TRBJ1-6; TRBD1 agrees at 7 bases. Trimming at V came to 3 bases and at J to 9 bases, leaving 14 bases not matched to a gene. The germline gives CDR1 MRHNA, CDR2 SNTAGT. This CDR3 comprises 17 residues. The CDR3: CASSERSTGDWGSPLHF. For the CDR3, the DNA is TGTGCCAGCAGTGAACGATCTACAGGGGATTGGGGTTCACCCCTCCACTTT.

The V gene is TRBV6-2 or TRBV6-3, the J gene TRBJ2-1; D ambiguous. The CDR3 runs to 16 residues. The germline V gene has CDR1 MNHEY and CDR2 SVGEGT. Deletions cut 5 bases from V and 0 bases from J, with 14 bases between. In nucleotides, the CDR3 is TGTGCCAGCAGTCATGTGCTACCAAGCTCCTACAATGAGCAGTTCTTC. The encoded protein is CASSHVLPSSYNEQFF.

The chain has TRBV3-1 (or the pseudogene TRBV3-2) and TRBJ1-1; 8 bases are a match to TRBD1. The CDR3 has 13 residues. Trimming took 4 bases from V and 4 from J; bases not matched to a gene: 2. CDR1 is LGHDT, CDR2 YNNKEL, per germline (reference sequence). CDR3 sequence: CASSPTGATEAFF. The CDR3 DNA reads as TGTGCCAGCAGCCCGACAGGGGCCACTGAAGCTTTCTTT.

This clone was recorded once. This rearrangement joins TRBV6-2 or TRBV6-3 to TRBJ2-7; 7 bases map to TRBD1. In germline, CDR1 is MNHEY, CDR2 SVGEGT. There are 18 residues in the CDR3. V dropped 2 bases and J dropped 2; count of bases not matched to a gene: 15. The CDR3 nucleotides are TGTGCCAGCAGTTACGAGGGGACAGACCTAACCCATCCCTACGAGCAGTACTTC. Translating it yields CASSYEGTDLTHPYEQYF.

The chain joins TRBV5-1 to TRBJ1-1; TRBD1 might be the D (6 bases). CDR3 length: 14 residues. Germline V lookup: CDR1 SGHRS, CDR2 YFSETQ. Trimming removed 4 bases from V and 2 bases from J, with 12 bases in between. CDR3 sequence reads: CASSPRGLNTEAFF. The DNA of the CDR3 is TGCGCCAGCAGCCCCAGGGGTTTAAACACTGAAGCTTTCTTT. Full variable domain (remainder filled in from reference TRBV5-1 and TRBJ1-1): KAGVTQTPRYLIKTRGQQVTLSCSPISGHRSVSWYQQTPGQGLQFLFEYFSETQRNKGNFPGRFSGRQFSNSRSEMNVSTLELGDSALYLCASSPRGLNTEAFFGQGTRLTVV.

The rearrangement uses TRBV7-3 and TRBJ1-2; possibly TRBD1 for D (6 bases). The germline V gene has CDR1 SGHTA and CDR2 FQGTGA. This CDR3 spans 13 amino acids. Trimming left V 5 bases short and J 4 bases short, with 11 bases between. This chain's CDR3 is CASSNTTGYGYTF. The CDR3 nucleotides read TGTGCCAGCAGCAACACGACAGGCTATGGCTACACCTTC.

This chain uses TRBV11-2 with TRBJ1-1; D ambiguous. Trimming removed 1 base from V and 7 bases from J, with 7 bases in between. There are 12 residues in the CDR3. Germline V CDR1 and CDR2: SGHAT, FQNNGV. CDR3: CASSLGGFEAFF. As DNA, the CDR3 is TGTGCCAGCAGCTTAGGAGGTTTTGAAGCTTTCTTT.

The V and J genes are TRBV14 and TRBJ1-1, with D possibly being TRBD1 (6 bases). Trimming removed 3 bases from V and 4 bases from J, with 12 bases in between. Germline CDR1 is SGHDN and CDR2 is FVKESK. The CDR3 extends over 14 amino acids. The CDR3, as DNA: TGTGCCAGCAGCCATTGGGCAGGGGTCACTGAAGCTTTCTTT. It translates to CASSHWAGVTEAFF. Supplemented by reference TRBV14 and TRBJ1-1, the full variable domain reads EAGVTQFPSHSVIEKGQTVTLRCDPISGHDNLYWYRRVMGKEIKFLLHFVKESKQDESGMPNNRFLAERTGGTYSTLKVQPAELEDSGVYFCASSHWAGVTEAFFGQGTRLTVV.

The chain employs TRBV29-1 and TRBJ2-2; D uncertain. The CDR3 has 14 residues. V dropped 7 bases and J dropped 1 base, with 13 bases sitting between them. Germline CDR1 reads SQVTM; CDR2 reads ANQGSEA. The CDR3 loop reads CSATEVKNTGELFF. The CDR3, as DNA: TGCAGCGCCACCGAGGTCAAGAACACCGGGGAGCTGTTTTTT.

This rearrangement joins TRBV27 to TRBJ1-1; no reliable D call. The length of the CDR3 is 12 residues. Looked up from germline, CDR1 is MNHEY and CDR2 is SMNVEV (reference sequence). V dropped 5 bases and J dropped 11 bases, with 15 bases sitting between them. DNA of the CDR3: TGTGCCAGCAGTCCCCCGACGGGTTTTGCTTTCTTT. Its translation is CASSPPTGFAFF.

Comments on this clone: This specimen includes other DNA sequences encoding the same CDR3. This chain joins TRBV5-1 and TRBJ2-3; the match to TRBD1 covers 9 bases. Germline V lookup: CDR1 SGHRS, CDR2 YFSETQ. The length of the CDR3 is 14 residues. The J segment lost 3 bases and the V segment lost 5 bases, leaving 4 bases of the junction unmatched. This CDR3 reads CASRPGQGTDTQYF. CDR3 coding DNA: TGCGCCAGCAGACCCGGACAGGGGACAGATACGCAGTATTTT. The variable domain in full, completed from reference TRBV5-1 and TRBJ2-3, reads KAGVTQTPRYLIKTRGQQVTLSCSPISGHRSVSWYQQTPGQGLQFLFEYFSETQRNKGNFPGRFSGRQFSNSRSEMNVSTLELGDSALYLCASRPGQGTDTQYFGPGTRLTVL.

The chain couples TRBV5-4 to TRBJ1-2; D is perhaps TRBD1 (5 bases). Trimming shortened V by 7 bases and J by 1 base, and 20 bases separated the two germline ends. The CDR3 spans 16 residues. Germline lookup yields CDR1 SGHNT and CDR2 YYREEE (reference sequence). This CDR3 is CASSSPRDGGNYGYTF. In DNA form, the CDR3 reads TGTGCCAGCTCCTCGCCCCGGGACGGGGGTAACTATGGCTACACCTTC.

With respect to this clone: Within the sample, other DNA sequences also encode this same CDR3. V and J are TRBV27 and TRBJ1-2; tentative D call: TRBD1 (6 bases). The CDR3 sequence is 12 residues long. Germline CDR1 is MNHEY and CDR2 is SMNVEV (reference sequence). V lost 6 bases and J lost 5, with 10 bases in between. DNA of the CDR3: TGTGCCAGCAGGCAGGGGTCTTATGGCTACACCTTC. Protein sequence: CASRQGSYGYTF.

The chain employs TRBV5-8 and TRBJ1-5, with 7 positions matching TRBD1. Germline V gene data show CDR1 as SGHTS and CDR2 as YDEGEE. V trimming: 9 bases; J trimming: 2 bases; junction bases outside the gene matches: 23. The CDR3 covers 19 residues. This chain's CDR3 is CATLRIQGNFVRGNQPQHF. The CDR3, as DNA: TGTGCCACCCTAAGGATACAGGGGAATTTCGTGAGGGGCAATCAGCCCCAGCATTTT.

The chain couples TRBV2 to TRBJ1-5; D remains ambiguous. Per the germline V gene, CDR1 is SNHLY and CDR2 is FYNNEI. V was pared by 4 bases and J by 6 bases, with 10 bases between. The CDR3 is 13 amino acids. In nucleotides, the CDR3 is TGTGCCAGCAGTGTTTTTGGCAGTCAGCCCCAGCATTTT. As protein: CASSVFGSQPQHF.

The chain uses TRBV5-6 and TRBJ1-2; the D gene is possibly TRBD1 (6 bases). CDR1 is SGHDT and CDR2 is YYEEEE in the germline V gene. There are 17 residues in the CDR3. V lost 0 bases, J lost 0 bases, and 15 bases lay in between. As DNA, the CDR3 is TGTGCCAGCAGCTTGGTGGACAGTCGAACTTCTAACTATGGCTACACCTTC. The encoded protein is CASSLVDSRTSNYGYTF.

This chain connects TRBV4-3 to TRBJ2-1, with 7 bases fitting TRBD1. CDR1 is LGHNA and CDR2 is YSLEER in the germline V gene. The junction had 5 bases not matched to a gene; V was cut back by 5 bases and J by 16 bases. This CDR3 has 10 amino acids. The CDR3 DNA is TGCGCCAGCAGCGGGACAGTAGATTTCTTC. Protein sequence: CASSGTVDFF.